The following is a T cell receptor beta chain sequence with its context. It lacks a known antigen. Qualities for individual bases were not recorded, and no much larger clone is one base off. This sample stems from a study of blood T cell repertoires in COVID-19 (dated by TCRdb to the early 2020s). Looking at the study overall: The collaborator samples originated in the United States, Italy and Spain and spanned the acute and convalescent phases of COVID-19. The repertoires were released in a freely available public database meant as a resource for research on the immune response to SARS-CoV-2. Subjects who had been exposed to COVID-19, were actively infected with it, or had recovered from it provided the deeply sampled blood TCRbeta repertoires that made up the dataset. Nearly every sample came with metadata listing a de-identified subject ID, COVID-19 status, age in years and sex. The samples were drawn from the first 160 participants of the ongoing ImmuneRACE study and from 950 to 1,500 subjects provided by 6 global collaborators. The prospective study material was composed of cDNA or gDNA derived from T cells, B-cell-depleted T cells, or PBMCs. Where available, HLA class I and class II types were taken from metadata supplied by the sample provider and were not determined by assay-based typing. General study outcomes and caveats: The amount of clinical and demographic metadata varied by source and participant and was provided uncurated.

Inclusive of the bounding cysteine and phenylalanine, the CDR3 is 15 residues long. Here the CDR3 DNA is all that survives: 45 bases in frame from base 1. V and J are trimmed by 3 bases and 4 bases, and the gene matches miss 3 bases of the junction. CDR1 and CDR2 were assigned from the germline V gene as KGHDR and SFDVKD. Each collaborating institution followed its own protocols to collect whole blood in K2EDTA tubes. For TCRbeta analysis, collaborators shipped samples in one of three forms: frozen whole blood, isolated PBMCs, or DNA extracted from either of those sample types. TCRbeta CDR3 regions were amplified from genomic DNA by means of the immunoSEQ Assay, a bias-controlled multiplex PCR. Processing in the source paper ran as follows. The number of nucleated cells in each sample was estimated by amplification of reference gene primers within the assay. To quantify the absolute abundance of each unique TCRbeta CDR3 rearrangement, sequence reads were collapsed and filtered. For each sample, productive Simpson clonality was calculated as the square root of Simpson's diversity index over productive rearrangements. TCRdb retrieved this table from immuneACCESS and kept in-frame rearrangements only. Not all clones are present; in checked studies, unresolved V genes account for under half, and no reason is known for the remainder. D and trimming were read from the DNA, whereas the V and J calls and clone size are those reported in that table. This sample gives under 50,000 clones in total; 91% of them show up just once. Approximately 6% of the sample is taken by the ten largest.

The sample consisted of peripheral blood. This TCR was recovered from a man between 65 and 85 years old with active COVID-19. The sequence joins TRBV24-1 to TRBJ2-5, and 11 bases in between align with TRBD1. The CDR3 in this case is CATSDGGQGVETQYF. The sequenced DNA is TGTGCCACCAGTGATGGGGGACAGGGGGTAGAGACCCAGTACTTC.